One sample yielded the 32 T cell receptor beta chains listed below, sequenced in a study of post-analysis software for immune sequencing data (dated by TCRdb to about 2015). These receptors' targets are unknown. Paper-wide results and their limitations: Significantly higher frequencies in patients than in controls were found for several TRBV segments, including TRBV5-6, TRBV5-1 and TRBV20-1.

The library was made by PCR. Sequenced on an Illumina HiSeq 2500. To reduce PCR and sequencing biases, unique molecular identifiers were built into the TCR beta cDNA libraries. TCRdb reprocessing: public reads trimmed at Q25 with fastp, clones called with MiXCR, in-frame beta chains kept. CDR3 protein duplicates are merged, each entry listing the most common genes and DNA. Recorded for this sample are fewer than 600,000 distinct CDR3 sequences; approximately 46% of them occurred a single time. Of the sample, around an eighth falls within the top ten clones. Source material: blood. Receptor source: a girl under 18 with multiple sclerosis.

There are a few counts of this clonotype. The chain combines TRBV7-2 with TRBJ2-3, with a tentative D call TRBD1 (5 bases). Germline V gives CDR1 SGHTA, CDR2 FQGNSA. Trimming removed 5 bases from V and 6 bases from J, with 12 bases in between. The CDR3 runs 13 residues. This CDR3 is CASSAIRGDTQYF. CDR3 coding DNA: TGTGCCAGCAGCGCCATTAGGGGTGATACGCAGTATTTT.

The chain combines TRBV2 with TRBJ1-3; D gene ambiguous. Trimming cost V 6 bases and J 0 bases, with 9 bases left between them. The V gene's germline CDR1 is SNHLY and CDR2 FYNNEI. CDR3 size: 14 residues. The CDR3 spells CASRRRDSGNTIYF. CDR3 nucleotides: TGTGCCAGCAGAAGACGGGACTCTGGAAACACCATATATTTT.

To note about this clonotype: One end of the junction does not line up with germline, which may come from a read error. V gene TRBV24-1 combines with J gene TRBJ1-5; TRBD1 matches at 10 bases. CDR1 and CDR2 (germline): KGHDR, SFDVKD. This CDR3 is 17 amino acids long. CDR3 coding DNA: TGTACCACCAGTGACCGGGACAGGGGCAGGTGGGGTCAGCCCCAGCATTTT. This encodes CTTSDRDRGRWGQPQHF.

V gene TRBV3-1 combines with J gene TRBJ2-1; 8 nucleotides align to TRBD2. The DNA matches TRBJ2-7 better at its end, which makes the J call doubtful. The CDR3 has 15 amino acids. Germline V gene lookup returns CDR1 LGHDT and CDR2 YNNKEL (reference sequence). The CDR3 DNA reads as TGTGCCAGCAGCCAAGTAGCGGGATCCTACAATGAGCAGTACTTC. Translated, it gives CASSQVAGSYNEQYF.

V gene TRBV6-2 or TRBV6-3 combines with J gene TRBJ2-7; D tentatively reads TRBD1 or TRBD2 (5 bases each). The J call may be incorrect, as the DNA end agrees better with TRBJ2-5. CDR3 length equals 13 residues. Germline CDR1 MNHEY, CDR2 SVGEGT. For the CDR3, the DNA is TGTGCCAGCAGTTACGGGGGTGGAGAGACCCAGTACTTC. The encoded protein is CASSYGGGETQYF.

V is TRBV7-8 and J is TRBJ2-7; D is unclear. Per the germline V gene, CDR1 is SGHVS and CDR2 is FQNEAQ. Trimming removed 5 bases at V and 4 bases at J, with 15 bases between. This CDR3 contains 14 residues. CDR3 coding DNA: TGTGCCAGCAGCCAAGCCGCCTGGGGTTACGAGCAGTACTTC. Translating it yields CASSQAAWGYEQYF.

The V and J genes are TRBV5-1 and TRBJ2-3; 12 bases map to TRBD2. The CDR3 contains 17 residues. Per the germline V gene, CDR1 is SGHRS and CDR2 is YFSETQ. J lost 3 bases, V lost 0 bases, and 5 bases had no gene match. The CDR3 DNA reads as TGCGCCAGCAGCTTGGCCTTCGGACTAGCGGGAACAGATACGCAGTATTTT. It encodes CASSLAFGLAGTDTQYF. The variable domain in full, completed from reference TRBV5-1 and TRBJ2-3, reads KAGVTQTPRYLIKTRGQQVTLSCSPISGHRSVSWYQQTPGQGLQFLFEYFSETQRNKGNFPGRFSGRQFSNSRSEMNVSTLELGDSALYLCASSLAFGLAGTDTQYFGPGTRLTVL.

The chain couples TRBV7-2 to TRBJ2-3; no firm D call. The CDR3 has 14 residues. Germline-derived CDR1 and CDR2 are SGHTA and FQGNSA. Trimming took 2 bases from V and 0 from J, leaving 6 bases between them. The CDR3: CASSLMSSTDTQYF. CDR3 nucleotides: TGTGCCAGCAGCTTAATGTCTAGCACAGATACGCAGTATTTT.

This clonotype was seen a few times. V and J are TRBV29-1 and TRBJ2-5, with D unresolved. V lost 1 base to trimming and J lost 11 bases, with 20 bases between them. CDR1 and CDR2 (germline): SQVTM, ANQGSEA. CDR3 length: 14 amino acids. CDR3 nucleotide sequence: TGCAGCGTTGAAGGGACGCCGAGTTACAATGAGCAGTACTTC. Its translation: CSVEGTPSYNEQYF.

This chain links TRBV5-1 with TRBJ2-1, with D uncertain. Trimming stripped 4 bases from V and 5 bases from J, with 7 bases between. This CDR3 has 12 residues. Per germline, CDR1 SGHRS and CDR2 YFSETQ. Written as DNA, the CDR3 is TGCGCCAGCAGCATCGTTGACAATGAGCAGTTCTTC. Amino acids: CASSIVDNEQFF.

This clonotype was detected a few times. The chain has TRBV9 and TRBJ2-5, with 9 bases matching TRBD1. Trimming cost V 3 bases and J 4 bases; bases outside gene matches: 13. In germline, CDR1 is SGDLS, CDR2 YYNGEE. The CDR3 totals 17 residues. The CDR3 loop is CASSAAVGTGIGETQYF. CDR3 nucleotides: TGTGCCAGCAGCGCAGCTGTAGGGACAGGGATAGGAGAGACCCAGTACTTC.

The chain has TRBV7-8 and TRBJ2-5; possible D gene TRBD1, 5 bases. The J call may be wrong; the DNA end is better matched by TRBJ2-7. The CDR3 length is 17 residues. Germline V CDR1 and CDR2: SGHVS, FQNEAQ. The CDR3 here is CASSLVVNRARAYEQYF. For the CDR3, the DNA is TGTGCCAGCAGCTTAGTCGTAAATCGGGCCAGGGCGTACGAGCAGTACTTC.

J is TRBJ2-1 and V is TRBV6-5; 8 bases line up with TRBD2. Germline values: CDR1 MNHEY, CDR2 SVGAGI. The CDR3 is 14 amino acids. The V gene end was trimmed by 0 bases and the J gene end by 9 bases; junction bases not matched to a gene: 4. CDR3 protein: CASSYSAGVTEQFF. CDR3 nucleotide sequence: TGTGCCAGCAGTTACTCAGCGGGAGTAACTGAGCAGTTCTTC.

The CDR3 protein is CASSPTGLGTDTQYF. The CDR3 bases are TGTGCCAGCAGCCCGACAGGGTTAGGCACAGATACGCAGTATTTT. J is TRBJ2-3 and V is TRBV11-2, with 7 bases fitting TRBD1. With V trimmed by 5 bases and J by 1 base, 6 bases remained unmatched. Germline V gene lookup returns CDR1 SGHAT and CDR2 FQNNGV. CDR3 length equals 15 residues.

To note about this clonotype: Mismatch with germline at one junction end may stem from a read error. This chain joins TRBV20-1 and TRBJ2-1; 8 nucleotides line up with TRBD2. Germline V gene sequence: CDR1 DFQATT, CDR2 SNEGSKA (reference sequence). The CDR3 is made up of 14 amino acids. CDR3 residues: CNARVLAEYNEQFF. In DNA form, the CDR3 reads TGCAATGCTAGAGTACTAGCGGAATACAATGAGCAGTTCTTC.

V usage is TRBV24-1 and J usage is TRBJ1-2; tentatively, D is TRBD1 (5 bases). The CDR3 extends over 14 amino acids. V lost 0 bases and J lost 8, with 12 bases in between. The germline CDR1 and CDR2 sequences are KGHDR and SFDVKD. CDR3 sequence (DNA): TGTGCCACCAGTGATTTGAGCGGGGCGAGAGGCTACACCTTC. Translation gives CATSDLSGARGYTF.

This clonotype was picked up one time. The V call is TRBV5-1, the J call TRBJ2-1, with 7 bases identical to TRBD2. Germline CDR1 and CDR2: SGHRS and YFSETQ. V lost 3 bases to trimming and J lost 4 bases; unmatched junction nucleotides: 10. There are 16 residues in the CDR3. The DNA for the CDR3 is TGCGCCAGCAGCTACCTAGCGGACCCTCGGTACAATGAGCAGTTCTTC. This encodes CASSYLADPRYNEQFF.

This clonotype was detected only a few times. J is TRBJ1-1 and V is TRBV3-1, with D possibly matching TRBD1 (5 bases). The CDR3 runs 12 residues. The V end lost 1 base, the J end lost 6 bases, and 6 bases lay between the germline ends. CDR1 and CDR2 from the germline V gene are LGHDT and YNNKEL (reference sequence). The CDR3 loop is CASSQGGAEAFF. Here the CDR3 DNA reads TGTGCCAGCAGCCAAGGGGGGGCTGAAGCTTTCTTT.

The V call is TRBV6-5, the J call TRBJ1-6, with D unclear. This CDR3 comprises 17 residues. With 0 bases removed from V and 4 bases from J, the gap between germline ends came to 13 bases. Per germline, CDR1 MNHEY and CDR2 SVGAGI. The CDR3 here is CASSYSRQGWYNSPLHF. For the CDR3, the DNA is TGTGCCAGCAGTTACTCGAGGCAAGGGTGGTATAATTCACCCCTCCACTTT.

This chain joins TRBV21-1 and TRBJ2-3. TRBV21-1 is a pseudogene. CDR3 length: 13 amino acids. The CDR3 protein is CASQRECTDTQYF. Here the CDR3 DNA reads TGTGCCAGTCAGCGGGAATGCACAGATACGCAGTATTTT.

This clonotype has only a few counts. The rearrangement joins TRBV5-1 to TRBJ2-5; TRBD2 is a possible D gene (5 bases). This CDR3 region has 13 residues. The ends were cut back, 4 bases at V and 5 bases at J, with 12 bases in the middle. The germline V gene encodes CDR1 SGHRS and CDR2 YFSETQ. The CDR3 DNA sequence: TGCGCCAGCAGCAACCGTCGAGGGGAGACCCAGTACTTC. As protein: CASSNRRGETQYF. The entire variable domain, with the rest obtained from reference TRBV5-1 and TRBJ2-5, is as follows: KAGVTQTPRYLIKTRGQQVTLSCSPISGHRSVSWYQQTPGQGLQFLFEYFSETQRNKGNFPGRFSGRQFSNSRSEMNVSTLELGDSALYLCASSNRRGETQYFGPGTRLLVL.

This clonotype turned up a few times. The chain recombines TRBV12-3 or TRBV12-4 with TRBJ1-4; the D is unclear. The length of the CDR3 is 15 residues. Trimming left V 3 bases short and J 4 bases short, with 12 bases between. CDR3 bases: TGTGCCAGCAGTTTTTCTCGCAGACTTAATGAAAAACTGTTTTTT. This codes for CASSFSRRLNEKLFF.

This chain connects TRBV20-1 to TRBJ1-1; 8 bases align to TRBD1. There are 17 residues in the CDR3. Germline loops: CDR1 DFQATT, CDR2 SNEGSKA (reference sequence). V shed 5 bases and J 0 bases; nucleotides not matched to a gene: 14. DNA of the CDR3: TGCAGTGCTGACGGTTTCGGGCAGGGGGCAATGAACACTGAAGCTTTCTTT. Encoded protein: CSADGFGQGAMNTEAFF.

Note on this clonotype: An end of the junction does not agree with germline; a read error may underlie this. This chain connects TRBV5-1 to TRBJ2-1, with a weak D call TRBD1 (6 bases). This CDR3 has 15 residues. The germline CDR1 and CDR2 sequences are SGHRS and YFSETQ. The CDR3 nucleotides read TGCGGCAGCAGCTTGGCCGGGACACCATACAATGAGCAGTTCTTC. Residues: CGSSLAGTPYNEQFF.

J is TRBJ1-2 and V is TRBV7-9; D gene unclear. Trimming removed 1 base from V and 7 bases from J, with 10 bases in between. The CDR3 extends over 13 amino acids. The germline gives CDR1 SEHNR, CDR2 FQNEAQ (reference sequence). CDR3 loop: CASSLGGVSGYTF. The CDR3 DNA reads TGTGCCAGCAGCTTAGGTGGGGTTTCTGGCTACACCTTC.

CDR3 coding DNA: TGCGCCAGCAGCTTGGGGCCTATCCAACCTGCAACTAATGAAAAACTGTTTTTT. This encodes CASSLGPIQPATNEKLFF. The chain links TRBV5-1 to TRBJ1-4; D gene ambiguous. The V gene lost 0 bases and the J gene lost 0 bases, with 15 bases spanning the gap. CDR3 length: 18 residues. In germline, CDR1 is SGHRS, CDR2 YFSETQ.

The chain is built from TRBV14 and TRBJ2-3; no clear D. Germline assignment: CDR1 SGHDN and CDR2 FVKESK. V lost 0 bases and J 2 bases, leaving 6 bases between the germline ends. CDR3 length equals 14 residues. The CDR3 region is CASSQEAPTDTQYF. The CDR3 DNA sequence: TGTGCCAGCAGCCAAGAAGCCCCCACAGATACGCAGTATTTT.

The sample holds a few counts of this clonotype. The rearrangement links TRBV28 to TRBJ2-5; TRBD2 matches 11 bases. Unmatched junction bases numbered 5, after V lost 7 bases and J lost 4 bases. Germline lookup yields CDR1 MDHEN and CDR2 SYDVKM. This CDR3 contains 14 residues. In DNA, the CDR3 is TGTGCCAGCACTCTAGCGGGAGGAGCAGAGACCCAGTACTTC. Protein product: CASTLAGGAETQYF.

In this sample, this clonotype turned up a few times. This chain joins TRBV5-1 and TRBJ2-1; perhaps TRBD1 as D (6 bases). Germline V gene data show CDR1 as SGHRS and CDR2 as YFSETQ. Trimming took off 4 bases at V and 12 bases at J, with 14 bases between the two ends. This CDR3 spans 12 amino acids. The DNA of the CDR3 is TGCGCCAGCAGCACCGGGACAAAGGTGCAGTTCTTC. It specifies CASSTGTKVQFF.

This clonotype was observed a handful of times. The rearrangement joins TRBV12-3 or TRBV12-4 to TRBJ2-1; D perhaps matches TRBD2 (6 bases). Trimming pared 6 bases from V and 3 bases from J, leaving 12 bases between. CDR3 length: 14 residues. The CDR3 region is CASRRESGYNEQFF. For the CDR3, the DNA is TGTGCCAGCAGACGGGAGTCCGGCTACAATGAGCAGTTCTTC.

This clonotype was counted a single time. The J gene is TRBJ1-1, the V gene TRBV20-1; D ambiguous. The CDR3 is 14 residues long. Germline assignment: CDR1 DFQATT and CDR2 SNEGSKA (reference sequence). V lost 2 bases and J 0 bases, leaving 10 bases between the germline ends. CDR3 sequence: CSARRPAVNTEAFF. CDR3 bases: TGCAGTGCTAGAAGGCCGGCGGTGAACACTGAAGCTTTCTTT.

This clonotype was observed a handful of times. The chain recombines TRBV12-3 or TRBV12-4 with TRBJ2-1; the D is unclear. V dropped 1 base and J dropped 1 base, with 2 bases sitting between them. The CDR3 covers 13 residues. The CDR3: CASSLVSYNEQFF. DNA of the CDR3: TGTGCCAGCAGTTTAGTGTCCTACAATGAGCAGTTCTTC.